Shown below are 13 T cell receptor beta chains from a single sample sequenced in a study of regulatory dendritic cells for organ transplantation. Only in-frame clones appear in the TCRdb table, and some are missing; sequencing was by immunoSEQ multiplex PCR. This table holds around 19,000 clones, around 85% found once. Which antigens these TCRs recognize remains unknown. Sorted T cells were CFSE-labeled and cultured 5 days with allogeneic regulatory or mature dendritic cells at 1:10. The sequenced sample was memory CD4+ T cells from blood cultured with regulatory dendritic cells. Subset here: CD45RO+ memory T cells. Every receptor here comes from a human donor in good health.

The chain uses TRBV6-4 and TRBJ2-1, with D perhaps assigned TRBD1 or TRBD2 (6 bases each). This CDR3 comprises 15 residues. The V end lost 6 bases, the J end lost 1 base, and 13 bases lay between the germline ends. CDR1 MRHNA and CDR2 SNTAGT come from the germline V gene. The CDR3 DNA reads as TGTGCCAGCAGCCACGAGGGGGGATCCTACAATGAGCAGTTCTTC. This codes for CASSHEGGSYNEQFF.

The table lists this clone with a few counts. The chain's CDR3 is CASSELVVGGPPDTQYF. DNA for the CDR3: TGTGCCAGCAGTGAACTTGTTGTGGGGGGGCCCCCAGATACGCAGTATTTT. The chain combines TRBV6-1 with TRBJ2-3; possibly TRBD2 for D (7 bases). The CDR3 extends over 17 amino acids. The germline V gene encodes CDR1 MNHNS and CDR2 SASEGT. V lost 2 bases to trimming and J lost 4 bases, with 19 bases between them.

Judged by abundance, this clone is medium-sized. This sequence joins TRBV6-1 and TRBJ1-2; unclear D gene. The V gene's germline CDR1 is MNHNS and CDR2 SASEGT. V lost 7 bases, J lost 5 bases, and 14 bases lay in between. This CDR3 has 13 residues. The CDR3 DNA is TGTGCCAGCATCGAACTTCCTTCTTATGGCTACACCTTC. It translates to CASIELPSYGYTF.

This chain links TRBV19 with TRBJ1-6, with 8 bases fitting TRBD1. J was trimmed by 10 bases and V by 3 bases; bases with no gene match: 5. The length of the CDR3 is 14 residues. Germline assignment: CDR1 LNHDA and CDR2 SQIVND (reference sequence). CDR3 sequence: CASSMGQEGSPLHF. As DNA, the CDR3 is TGTGCCAGTAGTATGGGACAGGAGGGATCACCCCTCCACTTT.

The chain has TRBV6-6 and TRBJ2-1, with D tentatively TRBD2 (6 bases). V lost 6 bases to trimming and J lost 5 bases, with 14 bases between them. Germline-derived CDR1 and CDR2 are MNHNY and SVGAGI (reference sequence). The length of the CDR3 is 14 residues. The CDR3 nucleotides read TGTGCCAGCAGCTACCGACTAGTAGACAATGAGCAGTTCTTC. Translated, it gives CASSYRLVDNEQFF.

The chain combines TRBV5-6 with TRBJ2-1; 8 bases are a match to TRBD2. The J segment lost 16 bases and the V segment lost 0 bases, leaving 9 bases of the junction unmatched. The CDR3 length is 13 residues. CDR1 SGHDT and CDR2 YYEEEE come from the germline V gene. In DNA form, the CDR3 reads TGTGCCAGCAGCTTGGACGGGGGGGCTCGGTTTTTCTTC. Translation: CASSLDGGARFFF. Full variable domain (remainder filled in from reference TRBV5-6 and TRBJ2-1): DAGVTQSPTHLIKTRGQQVTLRCSPKSGHDTVSWYQQALGQGPQFIFQYYEEEERQRGNFPDRFSGHQFPNYSSELNVNALLLGDSALYLCASSLDGGARFFFGPGTRLTVL.

In its sample, this clone was seen once. This rearrangement joins TRBV25-1 to TRBJ1-6, with 8 bases lining up with TRBD1. Germline CDR1 is MGHDK and CDR2 is SYGVNS. The V gene end was trimmed by 5 bases and the J gene end by 1 base; junction bases not matched to a gene: 4. The CDR3 has 16 amino acids. CDR3 region: CASSRQGFSYNSPLHF. CDR3 bases: TGTGCCAGCAGTCGACAGGGGTTTTCCTATAATTCACCCCTCCACTTT.

The chain carries TRBV6-5 and TRBJ2-7, with D tentatively TRBD2 (6 bases). This CDR3 comprises 12 residues. Germline CDR1 is MNHEY and CDR2 is SVGAGI. Trimming took off 6 bases at V and 3 bases at J, with 9 bases between the two ends. CDR3 sequence (DNA): TGTGCCAGCAGGGGACTGAACTACGAGCAGTACTTC. Protein product: CASRGLNYEQYF.

CDR3: CASADSSMNTEAFF. The CDR3 DNA reads TGTGCCAGCGCCGACAGTTCGATGAACACTGAAGCTTTCTTT. The chain is built from TRBV6-1 and TRBJ1-1; D perhaps matches TRBD1 (5 bases). Trimming removed 8 bases at V and 0 bases at J, with 13 bases between. CDR3 length equals 14 residues. Germline V CDR1 and CDR2: MNHNS, SASEGT.

This chain joins TRBV18 and TRBJ1-1; D not certain. The germline V gene encodes CDR1 KGHSH and CDR2 LQKENI. The length of the CDR3 is 13 residues. Trimming stripped 4 bases from V and 1 base from J, with 7 bases between. DNA of the CDR3: TGTGCCAGCTCACTCGCAGGGAACACTGAAGCTTTCTTT. Translating it yields CASSLAGNTEAFF. Looking up the rest from reference TRBV18 and TRBJ1-1 gives the full variable domain: NAGVMQNPRHLVRRRGQEARLRCSPMKGHSHVYWYRQLPEEGLKFMVYLQKENIIDESGMPKERFSAEFPKEGPSILRIQQVVRGDSAAYFCASSLAGNTEAFFGQGTRLTVV.

The chain employs TRBV19 and TRBJ1-5, with a tentative D call TRBD1 (6 bases). The germline CDR1 and CDR2 sequences are LNHDA and SQIVND (reference sequence). The CDR3 totals 16 residues. Trimming took 1 base from V and 6 from J, leaving 16 bases between them. The CDR3: CASSIGTLQGSQPQHF. The DNA of the CDR3 is TGTGCCAGTAGTATAGGAACCTTACAGGGCAGTCAGCCCCAGCATTTT.

This chain connects TRBV7-6 to TRBJ1-4; tentative D call: TRBD1 (5 bases). CDR1 and CDR2 (germline): SGHVS, FNYEAQ. Trimming took 0 bases from V and 7 from J, leaving 12 bases between them. The length of the CDR3 is 15 residues. CDR3 nucleotides: TGTGCCAGCAGCTTAGCAGTGAATAGGGGTGAAAAACTGTTTTTT. Encoded protein: CASSLAVNRGEKLFF.

Written as DNA, the CDR3 is TGTGCCAGCAGTTGGACAGGATTATCAGGAGCCGAGCAGTACTTC. Its translation: CASSWTGLSGAEQYF. The chain joins TRBV6-5 to TRBJ2-7; 7 positions agree with TRBD1. Germline lookup yields CDR1 MNHEY and CDR2 SVGAGI. Trimming took 4 bases from V and 6 from J; bases not matched to a gene: 12. The CDR3 consists of 15 residues.